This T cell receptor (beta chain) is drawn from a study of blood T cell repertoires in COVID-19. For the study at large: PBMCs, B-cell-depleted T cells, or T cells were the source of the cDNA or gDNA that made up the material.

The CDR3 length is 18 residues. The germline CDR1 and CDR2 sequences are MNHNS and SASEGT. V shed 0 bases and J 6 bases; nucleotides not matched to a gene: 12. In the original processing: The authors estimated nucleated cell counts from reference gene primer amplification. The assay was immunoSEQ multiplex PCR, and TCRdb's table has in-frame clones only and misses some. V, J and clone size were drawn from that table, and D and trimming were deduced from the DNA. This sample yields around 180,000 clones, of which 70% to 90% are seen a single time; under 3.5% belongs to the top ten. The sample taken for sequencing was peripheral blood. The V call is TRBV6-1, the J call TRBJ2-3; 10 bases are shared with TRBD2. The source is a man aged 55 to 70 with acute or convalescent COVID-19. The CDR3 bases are TGTGCCAGCAGTGAAGCTCTGGCTAGCGGGAGTGACAGCGATACGCAGTATTTT. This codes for CASSEALASGSDSDTQYF.